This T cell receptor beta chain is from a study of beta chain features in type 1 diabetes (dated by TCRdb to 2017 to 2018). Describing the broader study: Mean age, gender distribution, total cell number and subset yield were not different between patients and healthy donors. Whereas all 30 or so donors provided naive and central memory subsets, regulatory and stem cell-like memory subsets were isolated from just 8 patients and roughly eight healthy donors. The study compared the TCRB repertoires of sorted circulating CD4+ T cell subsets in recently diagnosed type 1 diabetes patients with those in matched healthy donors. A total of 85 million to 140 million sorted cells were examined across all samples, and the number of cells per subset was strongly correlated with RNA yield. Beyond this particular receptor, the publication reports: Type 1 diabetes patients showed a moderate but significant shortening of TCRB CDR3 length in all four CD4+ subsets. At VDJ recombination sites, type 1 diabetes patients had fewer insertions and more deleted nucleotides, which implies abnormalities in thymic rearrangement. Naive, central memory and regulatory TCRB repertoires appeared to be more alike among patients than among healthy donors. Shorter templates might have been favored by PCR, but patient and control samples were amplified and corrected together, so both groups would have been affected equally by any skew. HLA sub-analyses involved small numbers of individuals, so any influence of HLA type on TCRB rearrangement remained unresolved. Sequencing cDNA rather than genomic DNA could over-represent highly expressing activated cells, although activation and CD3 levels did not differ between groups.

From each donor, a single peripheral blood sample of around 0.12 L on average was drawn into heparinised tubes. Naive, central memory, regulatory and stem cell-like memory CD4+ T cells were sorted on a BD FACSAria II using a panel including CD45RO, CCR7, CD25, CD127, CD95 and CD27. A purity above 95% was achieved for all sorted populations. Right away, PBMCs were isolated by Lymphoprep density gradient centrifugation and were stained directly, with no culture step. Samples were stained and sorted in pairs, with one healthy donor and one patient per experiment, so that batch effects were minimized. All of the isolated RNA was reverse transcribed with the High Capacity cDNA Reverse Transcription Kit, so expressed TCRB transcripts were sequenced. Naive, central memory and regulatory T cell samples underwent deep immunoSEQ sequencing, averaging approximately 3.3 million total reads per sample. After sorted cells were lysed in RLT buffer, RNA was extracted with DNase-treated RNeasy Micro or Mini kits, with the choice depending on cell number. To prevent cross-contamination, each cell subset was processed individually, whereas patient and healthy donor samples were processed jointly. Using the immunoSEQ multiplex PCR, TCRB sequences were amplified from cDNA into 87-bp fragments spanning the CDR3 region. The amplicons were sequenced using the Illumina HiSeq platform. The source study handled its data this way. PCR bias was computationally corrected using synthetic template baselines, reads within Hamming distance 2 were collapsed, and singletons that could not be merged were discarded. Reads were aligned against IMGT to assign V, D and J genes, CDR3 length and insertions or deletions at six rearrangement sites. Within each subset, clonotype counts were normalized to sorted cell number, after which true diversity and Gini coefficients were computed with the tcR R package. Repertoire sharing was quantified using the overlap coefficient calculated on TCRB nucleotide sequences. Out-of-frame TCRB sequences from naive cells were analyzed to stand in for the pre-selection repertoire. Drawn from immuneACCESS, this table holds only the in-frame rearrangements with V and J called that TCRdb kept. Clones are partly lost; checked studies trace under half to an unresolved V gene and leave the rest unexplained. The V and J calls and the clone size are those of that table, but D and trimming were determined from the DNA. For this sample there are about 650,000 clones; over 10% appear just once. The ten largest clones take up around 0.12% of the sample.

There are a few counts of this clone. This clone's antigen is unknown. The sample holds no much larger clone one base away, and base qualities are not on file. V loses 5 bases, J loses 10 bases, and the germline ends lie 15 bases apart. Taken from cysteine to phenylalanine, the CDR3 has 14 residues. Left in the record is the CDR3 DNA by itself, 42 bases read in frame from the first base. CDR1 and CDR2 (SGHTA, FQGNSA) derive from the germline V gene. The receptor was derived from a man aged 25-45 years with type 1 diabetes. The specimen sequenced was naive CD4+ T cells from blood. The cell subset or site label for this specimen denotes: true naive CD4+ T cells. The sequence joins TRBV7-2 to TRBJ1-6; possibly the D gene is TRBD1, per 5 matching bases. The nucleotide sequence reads TGTGCCAGCAGCCCGAGAAGGGGAAGCTCACCCCTCCACTTT. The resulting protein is CASSPRRGSSPLHF. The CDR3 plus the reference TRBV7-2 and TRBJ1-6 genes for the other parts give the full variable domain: GAGVSQSPSNKVTEKGKDVELRCDPISGHTALYWYRQSLGQGLEFLIYFQGNSAPDKSGLPSDRFSAERTGGSVSTLTIQRTQQEDSAVYLCASSPRRGSSPLHFGNGTRLTVT.